A selection of T cell receptor beta chains follows, all from one sample in a study of siplizumab effects on memory and regulatory T cells. The data were produced by immunoSEQ multiplex PCR, yet TCRdb's version contains in-frame clones alone and is incomplete. The sample yields about 87,000 clones, 94% seen once. The sample was non-Treg CD4+ T cells sorted from blood. The receptors stem from a human donor in good health. The CDR3 runs from the conserved cysteine through the conserved F or W. The order of the fields is J gene, V gene, CDR3 protein.

TRBJ1-2,TRBV12-5,CASGSGVGGYTF
TRBJ1-4,TRBV30,CAWSRQAGSEKLFF
TRBJ2-1,TRBV19,CASSITGKISYNEQFF
TRBJ2-7,TRBV6-1,CASIISPGIIYEQYF
TRBJ2-3,TRBV7-8,CASSLAGVADTQYF
TRBJ2-6,TRBV6-1,CASIKQGAGANVLTF
TRBJ1-2,TRBV5-5,CASSLGDGGYGYTF
TRBJ2-1,TRBV11-3,CASSLGVGWTSDYNEQFF
TRBJ2-2,TRBV4-2,CASSQDLLENTGELFF
TRBJ1-6,TRBV21-1,CASTNPGERNSPLHF
TRBJ2-3,TRBV21-1,CASSASGTNCTDTQYF
TRBJ1-1,TRBV27,CASSPFSGTGRNEAFF
TRBJ2-6,TRBV7-9,CASSLGGAGANVLTF
TRBJ2-7,TRBV6-5,CASSYAGSSYEQYF
TRBJ2-7,TRBV6-5,CASSAPGTSGSEQYF
TRBJ1-6,TRBV18,CASSANQQGQSPLHF
TRBJ1-1,TRBV7-3,CASSSGQVNTEAFF
TRBJ2-3,TRBV13,CASSASSGVTDTQYF
TRBJ2-7,TRBV27,CASSLRQKSYEQYF
TRBJ2-7,TRBV6-5,CASTSTGGRAEQYF
TRBJ1-5,TRBV7-8,CASSSDRGQPQHF
TRBJ2-3,TRBV7-2,CASSHRQNTDTQYF
TRBJ1-4,TRBV19,CASRAYATNEKLFF
TRBJ2-1,TRBV10-3,CAISPVGQSLNEQFF
TRBJ2-1,TRBV7-8,CASSLRGASSYNEQFF
TRBJ2-5,TRBV5-1,CASSSQETQYF
TRBJ2-6,TRBV18,CASSATGTPGANVLTF
TRBJ2-1,TRBV4-1,CASSQGVYNEQFF
TRBJ2-7,TRBV6-5,CASSRRGGEQYF
TRBJ2-1,TRBV9,CASSTQQGGEQFF
TRBJ1-2,TRBV2,CASSFRYSHGYTF
TRBJ1-3,TRBV5-5,CASCRSGQGAGSGNTIYF
TRBJ2-7,TRBV11-1,CASSFTGTGAAEQYF
TRBJ1-1,TRBV7-9,CASRISAAATEAFF
TRBJ1-2,TRBV5-1,CASSPRGENNYGYTF
TRBJ2-5,TRBV7-7,CASSLKGTAEETQYF
TRBJ2-1,TRBV7-7,CASSPLWGGSYNEQFF
TRBJ2-7,TRBV25-1,CASSEASYEQYF
TRBJ2-2,TRBV6-1,CASSELANGAGELFF
TRBJ2-3,TRBV29-1,CSVRLGSTDTQYF
TRBJ1-3,TRBV18,CASSPGTGNGNTIYF